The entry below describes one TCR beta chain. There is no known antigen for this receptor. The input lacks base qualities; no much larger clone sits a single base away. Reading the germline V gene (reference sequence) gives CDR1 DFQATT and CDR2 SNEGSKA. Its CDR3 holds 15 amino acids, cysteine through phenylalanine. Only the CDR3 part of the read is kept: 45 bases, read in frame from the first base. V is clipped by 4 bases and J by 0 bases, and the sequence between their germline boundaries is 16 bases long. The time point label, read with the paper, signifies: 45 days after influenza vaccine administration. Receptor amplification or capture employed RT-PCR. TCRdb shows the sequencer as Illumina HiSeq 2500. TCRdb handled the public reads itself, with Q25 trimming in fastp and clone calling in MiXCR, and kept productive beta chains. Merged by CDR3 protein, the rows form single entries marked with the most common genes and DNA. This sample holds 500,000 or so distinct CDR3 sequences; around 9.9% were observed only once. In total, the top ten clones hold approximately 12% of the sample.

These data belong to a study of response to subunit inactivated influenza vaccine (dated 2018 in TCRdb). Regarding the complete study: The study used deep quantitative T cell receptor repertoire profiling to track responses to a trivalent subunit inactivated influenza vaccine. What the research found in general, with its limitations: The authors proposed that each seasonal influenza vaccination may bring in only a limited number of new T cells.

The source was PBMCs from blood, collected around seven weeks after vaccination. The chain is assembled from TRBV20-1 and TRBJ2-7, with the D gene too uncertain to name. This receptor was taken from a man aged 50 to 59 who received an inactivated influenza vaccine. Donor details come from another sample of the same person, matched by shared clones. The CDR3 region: CSAISGFGSSYEQYF. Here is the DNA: TGCAGTGCTATTTCCGGGTTTGGAAGCTCCTACGAGCAGTACTTC.